A single sample is the source of the 16 T cell receptor beta chains below, sequenced in a study of T-cell reconstitution after alpha-beta-depleted transplantation in children. Construction of the TCRbeta library involved unique molecular identifiers. TCRdb independently ran MiXCR on the PCR reads; one entry per CDR3 protein. The sample carries a few hundred thousand distinct CDR3 sequences, 15% to 20% recorded once. This specimen was PBMCs, mostly from graft donor cells, taken 360 days after TCRalphabeta/CD19-depleted stem cell transplant. These receptors originate from a boy in the first two years of life who had a stem cell transplant for Wiskott-Aldrich syndrome, so the T cells may come from the graft donor.

This clonotype has a handful of counts. This chain joins TRBV18 and TRBJ2-7; 10 nucleotides agree with TRBD1. Germline V lookup: CDR1 KGHSH, CDR2 LQKENI. The V segment lost 1 base and the J segment 1 base; nucleotides outside the gene matches: 4. This CDR3 comprises 16 residues. The CDR3: CASSPLGTGASYEQYF. The CDR3 DNA follows: TGTGCCAGCTCACCACTTGGGACAGGGGCTTCCTACGAGCAGTACTTC. The full variable domain, with the rest looked up from reference TRBV18 and TRBJ2-7, is NAGVMQNPRHLVRRRGQEARLRCSPMKGHSHVYWYRQLPEEGLKFMVYLQKENIIDESGMPKERFSAEFPKEGPSILRIQQVVRGDSAAYFCASSPLGTGASYEQYFGPGTRLTVT.

The chain couples TRBV5-6 to TRBJ1-1; no definite D call. The germline gives CDR1 SGHDT, CDR2 YYEEEE. Trimming took off 4 bases at V and 7 bases at J, with 14 bases between the two ends. This CDR3 spans 13 amino acids. The DNA for the CDR3 is TGTGCCAGCAGCCGGCAATGGGCGCTTGAAGCTTTCTTT. Its protein is CASSRQWALEAFF. Filled out from reference TRBV5-6 and TRBJ1-1, the complete variable domain reads DAGVTQSPTHLIKTRGQQVTLRCSPKSGHDTVSWYQQALGQGPQFIFQYYEEEERQRGNFPDRFSGHQFPNYSSELNVNALLLGDSALYLCASSRQWALEAFFGQGTRLTVV.

The gene calls are TRBV2 and TRBJ2-3; TRBD2 is a possible D gene (6 bases). This CDR3 contains 15 residues. V lost 5 bases to trimming and J lost 11 bases, with 23 bases between them. The germline CDR1 and CDR2 sequences are SNHLY and FYNNEI. CDR3 sequence (DNA): TGTGCCAGCAGTCCCACAGGAGGGGTCGGGATGAGGCAGTATTTT. Its protein product is CASSPTGGVGMRQYF.

V is TRBV14 and J is TRBJ2-3; D tentatively fits TRBD1 or TRBD2 (5 bases each). CDR3 length: 15 amino acids. From germline, CDR1 is SGHDN and CDR2 FVKESK. V lost 1 base, J lost 2 bases, and 10 bases lay in between. CDR3 sequence reads: CASSQGDRVTDTQYF. The CDR3 DNA is TGTGCCAGCAGCCAAGGGGACCGAGTCACAGATACGCAGTATTTT.

The genes are TRBV4-3 and TRBJ2-1; 7 nucleotides align to TRBD1. The V gene's germline CDR1 is LGHNA and CDR2 YSLEER. The junction had 6 bases not matched to a gene; V was cut back by 2 bases and J by 8 bases. The CDR3 has 14 amino acids. The CDR3 nucleotides are TGCGCCAGCAGCCAAACACAGGGGTCCGATGAGCAGTTCTTC. Its translation is CASSQTQGSDEQFF.

The chain is built from TRBV5-4 and TRBJ2-7; TRBD1 might be the D (5 bases). This CDR3 contains 20 residues. Germline assignment: CDR1 SGHNT and CDR2 YYREEE (reference sequence). Trimming took 0 bases from V and 3 from J, leaving 28 bases between them. The CDR3 DNA reads as TGTGCCAGCAGCTTGGTTGCAGGGCCCCCTCGACTCGGTACTGACTACGAGCAGTACTTC. Protein sequence: CASSLVAGPPRLGTDYEQYF.

This clonotype was seen only a few times. CDR3 loop: CASSPWRGRFEQYF. The DNA of the CDR3 is TGTGCCAGCAGTCCCTGGAGGGGAAGGTTCGAGCAGTACTTC. The chain joins TRBV28 to TRBJ2-7; weak D call: TRBD2 (6 bases). Trimming cost V 5 bases and J 6 bases, with 17 bases left between them. This CDR3 spans 14 amino acids. Germline V CDR1 and CDR2: MDHEN, SYDVKM.

The chain combines TRBV6-5 with TRBJ2-5; 7 bases are shared with TRBD1. This CDR3 spans 14 amino acids. V was pared by 5 bases and J by 3 bases, with 6 bases of the junction left unmatched. Germline V gene sequence: CDR1 MNHEY, CDR2 SVGAGI. The CDR3: CASSHGTVKETQYF. The CDR3, as DNA: TGTGCCAGCAGTCACGGGACAGTCAAAGAGACCCAGTACTTC.

This clonotype was detected only a few times. V and J are TRBV20-1 and TRBJ2-3; D gene unclear. V was pared by 1 base and J by 1 base, with 18 bases between. Germline values: CDR1 DFQATT, CDR2 SNEGSKA (reference sequence). The CDR3 extends over 17 amino acids. CDR3 sequence reads: CSARVLVSPLGTDTQYF. Here the CDR3 DNA reads TGCAGTGCTAGAGTCCTTGTGTCTCCCTTGGGCACAGATACGCAGTATTTT.

A few counts support this clonotype. This chain joins TRBV6-2 or TRBV6-3 and TRBJ2-2; 12 bases fit TRBD2. The CDR3 is 17 residues long. CDR1 and CDR2 from the germline V gene are MNHEY and SVGEGT. After removal of 2 bases from V and 6 bases from J, the junction contained 7 bases not matched to a gene. This chain's CDR3 is CASSYPGLAGSPGELFF. Here the CDR3 DNA reads TGTGCCAGCAGTTACCCTGGACTAGCGGGATCCCCCGGGGAGCTGTTTTTT.

This clonotype was seen a single time. This rearrangement joins TRBV7-9 to TRBJ2-5; no firm D call. V was clipped by 1 base and J by 4 bases, with 10 bases between them. Germline V CDR1 and CDR2: SEHNR, FQNEAQ (reference sequence). This CDR3 comprises 14 residues. The CDR3 DNA reads as TGTGCCAGCAGCTTAGAATGGAAGGGAGAGACCCAGTACTTC. Translating gives CASSLEWKGETQYF.

The chain joins TRBV29-1 to TRBJ2-5; TRBD2 matches 10 bases. Per germline, CDR1 SQVTM and CDR2 ANQGSEA. This CDR3 is 13 amino acids long. The V and J ends lost 5 bases and 4 bases, in that order; junction bases with no gene match: 4. The CDR3 loop is CSVRLAGVETQYF. The CDR3, as DNA: TGCAGCGTTAGGCTAGCGGGAGTAGAGACCCAGTACTTC.

The chain uses TRBV28 and TRBJ2-3; the D is unclear. The CDR3 extends over 16 amino acids. With 2 bases removed from V and 6 bases from J, the gap between germline ends came to 18 bases. Germline V gene lookup returns CDR1 MDHEN and CDR2 SYDVKM. The CDR3 region is CASSLRAGRSRDTQYF. CDR3 bases: TGTGCCAGCAGTTTAAGGGCAGGCAGGAGCAGGGATACGCAGTATTTT.

This clonotype was observed many times. The chain recombines TRBV25-1 with TRBJ2-6; 9 nucleotides agree with TRBD1. Germline lookup yields CDR1 MGHDK and CDR2 SYGVNS. The CDR3 length is 16 residues. Trimming at V came to 1 base and at J to 2 bases, leaving 0 bases not matched to a gene. The CDR3 DNA is TGTGCCAGCAGTGAATGGACAGGGGCTGGGGCCAACGTCCTGACTTTC. Protein product: CASSEWTGAGANVLTF.

The chain recombines TRBV24-1 with TRBJ2-2, with TRBD1 identical over 8 bases. The ends lost 3 bases at V and 7 bases at J; junction bases unmatched: 12. Looked up from germline, CDR1 is KGHDR and CDR2 is SFDVKD. The CDR3 is 17 residues long. CDR3 nucleotide sequence: TGTGCCACCAGTGATAACCTTTTCGGGACAGGTCTCGGGGAGCTGTTTTTT. Its translation is CATSDNLFGTGLGELFF.

The V gene is TRBV15, the J gene TRBJ2-3, with a tentative D call TRBD2 (5 bases). Looked up from germline, CDR1 is LNHNV and CDR2 is YYDKDF (reference sequence). Trimming left V 0 bases short and J 0 bases short, with 16 bases between. The CDR3 length is 18 residues. DNA for the CDR3: TGTGCCACCAGCAGAGATTTCGACGACTACTCTAGCACAGATACGCAGTATTTT. Its translation is CATSRDFDDYSSTDTQYF.